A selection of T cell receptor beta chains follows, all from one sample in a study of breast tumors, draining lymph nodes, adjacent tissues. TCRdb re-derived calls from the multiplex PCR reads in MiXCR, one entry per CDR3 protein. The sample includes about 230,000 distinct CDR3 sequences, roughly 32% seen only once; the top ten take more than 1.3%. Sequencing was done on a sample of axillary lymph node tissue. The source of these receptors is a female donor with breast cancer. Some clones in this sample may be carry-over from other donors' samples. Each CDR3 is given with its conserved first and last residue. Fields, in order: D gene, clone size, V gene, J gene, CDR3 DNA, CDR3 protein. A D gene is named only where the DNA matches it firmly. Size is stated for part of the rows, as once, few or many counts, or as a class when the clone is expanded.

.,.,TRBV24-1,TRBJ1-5,TGTGCCACCAGTGATCCCGGAGGGCCAGAGACCCAGCATTTT,CATSDPGGPETQHF
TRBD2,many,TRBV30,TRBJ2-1,TGTGCCTGGAGTGCCGGGACTAGCATCAATGAGCAGTTCTTC,CAWSAGTSINEQFF
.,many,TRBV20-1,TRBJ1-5,TGCAGTGCACGAGTGGGGGTTGGGCAGCCCCAGCATTTT,CSARVGVGQPQHF
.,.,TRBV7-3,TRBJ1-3,TGTGCCAGCAGCTTAGCGAACACAGTGTCTGGAAACACCATATATTTT,CASSLANTVSGNTIYF
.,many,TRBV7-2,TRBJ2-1,TGTGCCAGCAGCTTAGCGTCGCGGATCTACAATGAGCAGTTCTTC,CASSLASRIYNEQFF
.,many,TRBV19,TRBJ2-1,TGTGCCAGTAGTGCCCTTACCGGGTATGAGCAGTTCTTC,CASSALTGYEQFF
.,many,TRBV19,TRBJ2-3,TGTGCCACATCCCCCGATGGTTTTGCGGGGTCGGGCACAGATACGCAGTATTTT,CATSPDGFAGSGTDTQYF
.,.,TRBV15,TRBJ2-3,TGTGCCACCAGCAGAGGTCGCCCAGGAGCTACAGATGCGCAGTATTTT,CATSRGRPGATDAQYF
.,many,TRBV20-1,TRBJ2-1,TGCAGTGCCGCCGGGACTTACAATGAGCAGTTCTTC,CSAAGTYNEQFF
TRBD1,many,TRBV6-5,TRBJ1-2,TGTGCCAGCAGTTACGAGGCAGGGGGAGGCTACACCTTC,CASSYEAGGGYTF
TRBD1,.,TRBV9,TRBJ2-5,TGTGCCAGCAGCGTAGGCGGGAGCCCTAACACCGGGACAGGGAAAGAGACCCAGTACTTC,CASSVGGSPNTGTGKETQYF
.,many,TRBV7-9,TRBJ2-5,TGTGCCAGCAGCCCTAAAGAGACCCAGTACTTC,CASSPKETQYF
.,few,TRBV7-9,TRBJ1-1,TGTGCCAGCAGCAGGGGCCCAGAAGCTTTCTTT,CASSRGPEAFF
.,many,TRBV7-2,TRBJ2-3,TGTGCCAGCAGCTTCGTAGGAGATACGCAGTATTTT,CASSFVGDTQYF
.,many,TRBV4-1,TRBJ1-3,TGCGCCAGCAGCGAAGGAACCCACTCTGGAAACACCATATATTTT,CASSEGTHSGNTIYF